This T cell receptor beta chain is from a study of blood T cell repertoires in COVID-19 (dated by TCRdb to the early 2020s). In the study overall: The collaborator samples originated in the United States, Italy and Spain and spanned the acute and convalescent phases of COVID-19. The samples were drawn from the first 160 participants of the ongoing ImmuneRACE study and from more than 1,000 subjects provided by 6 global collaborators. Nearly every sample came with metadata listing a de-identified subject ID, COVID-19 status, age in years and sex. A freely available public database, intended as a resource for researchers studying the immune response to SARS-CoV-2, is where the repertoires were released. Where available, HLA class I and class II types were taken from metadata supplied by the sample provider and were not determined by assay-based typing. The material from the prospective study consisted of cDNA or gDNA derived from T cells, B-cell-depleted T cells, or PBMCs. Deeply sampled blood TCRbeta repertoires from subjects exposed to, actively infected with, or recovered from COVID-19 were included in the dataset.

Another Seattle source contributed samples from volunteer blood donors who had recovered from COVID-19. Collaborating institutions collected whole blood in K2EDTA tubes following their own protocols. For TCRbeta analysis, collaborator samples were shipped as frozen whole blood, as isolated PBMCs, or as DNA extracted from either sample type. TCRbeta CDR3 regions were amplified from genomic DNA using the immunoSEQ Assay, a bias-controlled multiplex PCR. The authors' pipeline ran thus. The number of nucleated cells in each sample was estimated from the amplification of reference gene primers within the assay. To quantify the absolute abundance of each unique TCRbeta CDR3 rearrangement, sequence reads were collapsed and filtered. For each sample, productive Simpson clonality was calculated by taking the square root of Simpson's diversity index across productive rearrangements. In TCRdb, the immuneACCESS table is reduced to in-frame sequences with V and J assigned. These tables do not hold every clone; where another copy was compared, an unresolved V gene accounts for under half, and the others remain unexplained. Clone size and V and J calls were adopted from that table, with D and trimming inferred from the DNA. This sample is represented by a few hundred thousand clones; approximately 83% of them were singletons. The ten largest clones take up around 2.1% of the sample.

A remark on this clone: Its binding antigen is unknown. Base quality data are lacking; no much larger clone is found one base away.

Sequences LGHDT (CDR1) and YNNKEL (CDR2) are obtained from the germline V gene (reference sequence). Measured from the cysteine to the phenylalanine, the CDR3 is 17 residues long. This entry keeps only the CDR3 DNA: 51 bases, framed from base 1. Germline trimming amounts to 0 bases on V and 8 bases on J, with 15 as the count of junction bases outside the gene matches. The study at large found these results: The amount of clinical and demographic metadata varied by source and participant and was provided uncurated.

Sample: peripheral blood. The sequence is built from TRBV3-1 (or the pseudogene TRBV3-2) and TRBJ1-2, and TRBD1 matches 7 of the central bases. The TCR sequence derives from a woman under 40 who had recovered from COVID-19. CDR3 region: CASSQESGSGRGLGYTF. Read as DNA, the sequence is TGTGCCAGCAGCCAAGAGTCGGGTAGTGGCAGGGGGTTAGGCTACACCTTC.